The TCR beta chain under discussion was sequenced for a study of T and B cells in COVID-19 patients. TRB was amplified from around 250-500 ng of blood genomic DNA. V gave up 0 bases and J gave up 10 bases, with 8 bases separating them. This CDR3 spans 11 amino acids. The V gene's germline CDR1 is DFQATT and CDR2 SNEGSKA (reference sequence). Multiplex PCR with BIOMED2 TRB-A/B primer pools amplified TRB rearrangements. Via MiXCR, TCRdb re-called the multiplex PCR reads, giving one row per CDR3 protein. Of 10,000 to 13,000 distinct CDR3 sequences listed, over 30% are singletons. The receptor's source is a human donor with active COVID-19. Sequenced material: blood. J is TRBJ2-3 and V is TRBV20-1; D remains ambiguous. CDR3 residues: CSARDPWAQYF. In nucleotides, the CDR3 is TGCAGTGCTAGAGACCCTTGGGCGCAGTATTTT.